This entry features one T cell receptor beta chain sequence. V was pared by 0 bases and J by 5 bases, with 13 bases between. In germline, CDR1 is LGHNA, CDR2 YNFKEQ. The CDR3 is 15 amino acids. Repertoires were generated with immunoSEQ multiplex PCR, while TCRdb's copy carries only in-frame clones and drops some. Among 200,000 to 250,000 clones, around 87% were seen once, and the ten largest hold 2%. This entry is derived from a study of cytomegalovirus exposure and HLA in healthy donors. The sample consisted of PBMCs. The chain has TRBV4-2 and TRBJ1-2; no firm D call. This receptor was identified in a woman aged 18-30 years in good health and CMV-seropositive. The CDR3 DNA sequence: TGTGCCAGCAGCCAAGATTGGCTGGACTCGTATGGCTACACCTTC. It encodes CASSQDWLDSYGYTF.